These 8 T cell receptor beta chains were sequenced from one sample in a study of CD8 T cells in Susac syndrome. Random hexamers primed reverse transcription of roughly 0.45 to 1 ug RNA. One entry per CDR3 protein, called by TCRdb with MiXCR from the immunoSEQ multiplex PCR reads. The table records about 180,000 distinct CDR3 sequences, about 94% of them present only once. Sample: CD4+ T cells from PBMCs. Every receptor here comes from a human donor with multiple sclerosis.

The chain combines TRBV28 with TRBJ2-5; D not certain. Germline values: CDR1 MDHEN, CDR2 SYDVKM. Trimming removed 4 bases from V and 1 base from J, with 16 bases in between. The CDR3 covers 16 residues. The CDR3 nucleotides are TGTGCCAGCAGTTCCCGATTTCGACCGAGCCAAGAGACCCAGTACTTC. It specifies CASSSRFRPSQETQYF.

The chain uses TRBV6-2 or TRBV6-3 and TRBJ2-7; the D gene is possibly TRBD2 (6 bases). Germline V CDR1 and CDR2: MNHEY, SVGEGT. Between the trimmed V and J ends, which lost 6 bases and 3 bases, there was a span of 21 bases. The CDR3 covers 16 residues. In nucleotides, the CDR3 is TGTGCCAGCAGCCGCCGGGACTCCCACCAGGGCTACGAGCAGTACTTC. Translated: CASSRRDSHQGYEQYF.

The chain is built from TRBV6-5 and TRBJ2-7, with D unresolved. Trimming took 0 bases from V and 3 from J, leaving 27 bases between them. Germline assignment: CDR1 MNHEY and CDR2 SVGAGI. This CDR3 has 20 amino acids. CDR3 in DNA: TGTGCCAGCAGTTACTCTGACCGGCGTCCGGAATGGACCTGGGGCTACGAGCAGTACTTC. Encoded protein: CASSYSDRRPEWTWGYEQYF.

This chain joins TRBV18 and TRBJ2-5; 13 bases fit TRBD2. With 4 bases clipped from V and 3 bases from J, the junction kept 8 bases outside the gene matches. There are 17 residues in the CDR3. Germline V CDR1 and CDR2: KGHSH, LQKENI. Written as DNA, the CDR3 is TGTGCCAGCTCACTTAACTCCGGACTAGCGGGGGAAGAGACCCAGTACTTC. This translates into CASSLNSGLAGEETQYF.

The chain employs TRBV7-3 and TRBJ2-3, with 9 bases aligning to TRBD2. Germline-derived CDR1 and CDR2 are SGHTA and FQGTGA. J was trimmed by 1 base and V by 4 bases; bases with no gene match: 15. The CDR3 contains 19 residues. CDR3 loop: CASSSHGGSGGPGTDTQYF. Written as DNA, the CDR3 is TGTGCCAGCAGCTCCCATGGGGGTAGCGGGGGACCAGGCACAGATACGCAGTATTTT. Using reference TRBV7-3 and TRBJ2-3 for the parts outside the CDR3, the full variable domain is GAGVSQTPSNKVTEKGKYVELRCDPISGHTALYWYRQSLGQGPEFLIYFQGTGAADDSGLPNDRFFAVRPEGSVSTLKIQRTERGDSAVYLCASSSHGGSGGPGTDTQYFGPGTRLTVL.

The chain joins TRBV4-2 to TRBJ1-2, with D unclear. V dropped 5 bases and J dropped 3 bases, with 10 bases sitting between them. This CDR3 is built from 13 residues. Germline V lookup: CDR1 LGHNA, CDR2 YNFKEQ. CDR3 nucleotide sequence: TGTGCCAGCAGCGGACCAACTGACTATGGCTACACCTTC. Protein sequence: CASSGPTDYGYTF.

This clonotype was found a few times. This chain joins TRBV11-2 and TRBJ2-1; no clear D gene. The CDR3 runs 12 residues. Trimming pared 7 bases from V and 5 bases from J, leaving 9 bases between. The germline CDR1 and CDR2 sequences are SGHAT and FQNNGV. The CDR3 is CASTYTNNEQFF. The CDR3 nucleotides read TGTGCCAGCACCTATACTAACAATGAGCAGTTCTTC. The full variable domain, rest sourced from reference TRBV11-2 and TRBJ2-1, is EAGVAQSPRYKIIEKRQSVAFWCNPISGHATLYWYQQILGQGPKLLIQFQNNGVVDDSQLPKDRFSAERLKGVDSTLKIQPAKLEDSAVYLCASTYTNNEQFFGPGTRLTVL.

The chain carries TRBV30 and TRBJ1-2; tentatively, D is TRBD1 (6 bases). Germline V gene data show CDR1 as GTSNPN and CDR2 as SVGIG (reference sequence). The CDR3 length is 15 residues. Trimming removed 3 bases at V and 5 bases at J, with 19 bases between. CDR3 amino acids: CAWRGGLGITYGYTF. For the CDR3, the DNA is TGTGCCTGGAGAGGGGGTCTTGGGATTACTTATGGCTACACCTTC.